One and the same sample provided the 11 T cell receptor beta chains below, sequenced in a study of CD8 T cells in ankylosing spondylitis. A single record per CDR3 protein comes from TCRdb applying MiXCR to the 5' RACE reads. The sample records 200,000 or so distinct CDR3 sequences, over 15% being singletons. Sequenced input: blood, either unsorted or a sorted T cell fraction (not recorded which). These receptors came from a male donor aged 10-29 years with ankylosing spondylitis or in good health (not recorded which).

This clonotype was observed at least ten times. The chain carries TRBV29-1 and TRBJ2-2; 7 bases match TRBD1. The CDR3 is 14 amino acids. Germline V gene sequence: CDR1 SQVTM, CDR2 ANQGSEA. After removal of 1 base from V and 7 bases from J, the junction contained 6 bases not matched to a gene. The CDR3 coding sequence is TGCAGCGTTGAAGTCGGACAGGTGGGCGGGGAGCTGTTTTTT. Its translation is CSVEVGQVGGELFF.

V gene TRBV4-2 combines with J gene TRBJ2-4; D is uncertain. The CDR3 extends over 16 amino acids. Between the trimmed V and J ends, which lost 0 bases and 0 bases, there was a span of 9 bases. Germline CDR1 LGHNA, CDR2 YNFKEQ. The CDR3 region has the DNA TGTGCCAGCAGCCAAGATTTCACTCAAGCCAAAAACATTCAGTACTTC. It encodes CASSQDFTQAKNIQYF.

This chain joins TRBV27 and TRBJ2-3; D is possibly TRBD1 (5 bases). V was shortened by 2 bases and J by 2 bases, with 8 bases between the two germline ends. Looked up from germline, CDR1 is MNHEY and CDR2 is SMNVEV (reference sequence). The CDR3 contains 14 residues. The CDR3: CASSLQGITDTQYF. In DNA, the CDR3 is TGTGCCAGCAGTTTACAGGGTATCACAGATACGCAGTATTTT.

A few counts support this clonotype. The chain uses TRBV27 and TRBJ2-7; no reliable D call. CDR3 length equals 14 residues. The V gene's germline CDR1 is MNHEY and CDR2 SMNVEV (reference sequence). V gave up 2 bases and J gave up 7 bases, with 15 bases separating them. The CDR3 DNA is TGTGCCAGCAGTTTAGAAGGACGAATGGAGGAGCAGTACTTC. Encoded protein: CASSLEGRMEEQYF.

This clonotype has at least ten counts. The rearrangement uses TRBV10-3 and TRBJ2-5; D not resolved. Germline CDR1 is ENHRY and CDR2 is SYGVKD. Trimming took 6 bases from V and 5 from J, leaving 13 bases between them. The CDR3 sequence is 13 residues long. The CDR3, as DNA: TGTGCCATCAGGAACAGCCTTGGGGAGACCCAGTACTTC. Its translation: CAIRNSLGETQYF.

This clonotype was counted ten times or more. This chain links TRBV24-1 with TRBJ2-1, with 8 positions matching TRBD1. CDR1 and CDR2 (germline): KGHDR, SFDVKD. The junction had 9 bases not matched to a gene; V was cut back by 4 bases and J by 5 bases. The CDR3 loop spans 16 amino acids. The CDR3 here is CATSDPDRGHHNEQFF. The CDR3 bases are TGTGCCACCAGTGACCCCGACAGGGGCCACCACAATGAGCAGTTCTTC.

This clonotype was seen at least ten times. The chain couples TRBV19 to TRBJ2-5; a possible D gene is TRBD2 (6 bases). Germline V gene lookup returns CDR1 LNHDA and CDR2 SQIVND (reference sequence). Trimming took off 5 bases at V and 1 base at J, with 14 bases between the two ends. The CDR3 has 15 residues. CDR3 residues: CASSLWGDSQETQYF. In DNA, the CDR3 is TGTGCCAGTAGTCTCTGGGGGGATAGCCAAGAGACCCAGTACTTC.

This clonotype was counted ten times or more. The V call is TRBV5-1, the J call TRBJ2-5; 14 nucleotides match TRBD2. V was clipped by 3 bases and J by 5 bases; unmatched bases: 9. Germline V gives CDR1 SGHRS, CDR2 YFSETQ. This CDR3 spans 17 amino acids. CDR3: CASSSSGLAGAMETQYF. Written as DNA, the CDR3 is TGCGCCAGCAGCTCGTCGGGACTAGCGGGAGCTATGGAGACCCAGTACTTC.

The J gene is TRBJ2-1, the V gene TRBV11-2; D remains ambiguous. Germline V gene lookup returns CDR1 SGHAT and CDR2 FQNNGV. This CDR3 is 12 amino acids long. With 7 bases removed from V and 7 bases from J, the gap between germline ends came to 11 bases. The DNA for the CDR3 is TGTGCCAGCACCGCGACTGCAAATGAGCAGTTCTTC. Its translation: CASTATANEQFF. The entire variable domain, with the rest obtained from reference TRBV11-2 and TRBJ2-1, is as follows: EAGVAQSPRYKIIEKRQSVAFWCNPISGHATLYWYQQILGQGPKLLIQFQNNGVVDDSQLPKDRFSAERLKGVDSTLKIQPAKLEDSAVYLCASTATANEQFFGPGTRLTVL.

This clonotype was observed many times. The rearrangement uses TRBV9 and TRBJ2-1; the D gene is possibly TRBD2 (5 bases). In germline, CDR1 is SGDLS, CDR2 YYNGEE. This CDR3 contains 13 residues. V lost 7 bases to trimming and J lost 7 bases, with 15 bases between them. The CDR3 spells CASALAGGNEQFF. As DNA, the CDR3 is TGTGCCAGCGCCTTGGCTGGAGGAAATGAGCAGTTCTTC.

This clonotype was found many times. The CDR3 bases are TGCAGTGCTAGGGACCCGGGACAGGGGGCGGCCAACTATGGCTACACCTTC. Protein: CSARDPGQGAANYGYTF. The gene calls are TRBV20-1 and TRBJ1-2; TRBD1 matches 12 bases. There are 17 residues in the CDR3. Per the germline V gene, CDR1 is DFQATT and CDR2 is SNEGSKA (reference sequence). The J segment lost 2 bases and the V segment lost 3 bases, leaving 10 bases of the junction unmatched.